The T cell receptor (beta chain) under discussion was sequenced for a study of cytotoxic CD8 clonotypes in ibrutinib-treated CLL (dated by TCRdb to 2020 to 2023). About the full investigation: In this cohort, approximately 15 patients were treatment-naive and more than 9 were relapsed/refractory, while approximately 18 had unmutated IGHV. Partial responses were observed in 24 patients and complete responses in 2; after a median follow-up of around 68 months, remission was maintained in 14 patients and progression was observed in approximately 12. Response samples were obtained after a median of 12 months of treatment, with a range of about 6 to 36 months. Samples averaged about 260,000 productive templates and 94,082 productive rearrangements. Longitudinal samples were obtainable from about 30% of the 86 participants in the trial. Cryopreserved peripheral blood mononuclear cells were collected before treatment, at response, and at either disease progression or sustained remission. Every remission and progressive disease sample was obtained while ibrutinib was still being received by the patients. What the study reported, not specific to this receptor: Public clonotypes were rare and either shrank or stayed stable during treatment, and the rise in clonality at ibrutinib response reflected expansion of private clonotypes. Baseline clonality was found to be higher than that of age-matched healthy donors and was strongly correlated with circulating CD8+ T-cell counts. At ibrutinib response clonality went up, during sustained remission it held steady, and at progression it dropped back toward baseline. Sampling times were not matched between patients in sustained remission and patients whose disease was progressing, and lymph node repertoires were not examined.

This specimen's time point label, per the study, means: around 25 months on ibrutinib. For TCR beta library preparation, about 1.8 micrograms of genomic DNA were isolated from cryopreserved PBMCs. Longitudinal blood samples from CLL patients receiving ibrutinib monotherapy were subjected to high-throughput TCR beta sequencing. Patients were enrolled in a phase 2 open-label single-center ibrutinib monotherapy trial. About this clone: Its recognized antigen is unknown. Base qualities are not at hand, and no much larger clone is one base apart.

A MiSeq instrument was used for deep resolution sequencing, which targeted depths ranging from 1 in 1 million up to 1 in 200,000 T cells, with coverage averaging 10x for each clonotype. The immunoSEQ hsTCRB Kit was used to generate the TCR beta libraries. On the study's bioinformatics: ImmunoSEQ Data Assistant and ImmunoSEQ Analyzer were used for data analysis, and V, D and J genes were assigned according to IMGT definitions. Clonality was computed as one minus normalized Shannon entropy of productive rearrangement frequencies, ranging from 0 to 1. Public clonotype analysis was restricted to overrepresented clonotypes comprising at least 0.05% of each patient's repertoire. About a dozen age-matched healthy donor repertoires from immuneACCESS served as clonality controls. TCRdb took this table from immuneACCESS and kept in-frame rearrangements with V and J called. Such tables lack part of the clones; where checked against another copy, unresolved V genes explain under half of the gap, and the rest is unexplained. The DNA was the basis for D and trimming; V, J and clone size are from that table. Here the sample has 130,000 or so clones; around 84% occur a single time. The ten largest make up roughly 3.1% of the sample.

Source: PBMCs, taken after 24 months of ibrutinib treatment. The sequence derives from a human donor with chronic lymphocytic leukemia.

The CDR3 has the sequence CASSRDTRLAGNTDTQYF. The sequenced DNA: TGTGCCAGCAGCCGGGACACGAGACTAGCGGGAAACACAGATACGCAGTATTTT. The rearrangement joined TRBV7-8 to TRBJ2-3; 11 middle bases align to TRBD2. V has 5 bases trimmed and J has 2 bases trimmed; junction bases matching no gene number 12. Taken from cysteine to phenylalanine, the CDR3 has 18 residues. The retained sequence is limited to the CDR3, 54 bases, with the frame set at the first base. In the germline V gene, CDR1 corresponds to SGHVS and CDR2 to FQNEAQ.